Listed below are T cell receptor beta chains from one sample, sequenced in a study of CD8+ T cells in alopecia areata. Some clones are missing from TCRdb's copy, which holds only in-frame ones; the method was immunoSEQ multiplex PCR. The sample yields 150,000 to 200,000 clones, roughly 60% seen once. The sample in question was CD4+ T cells sorted from blood, obtained at week 24, from a patient treated with tofacitinib. All receptors derive from a human donor with alopecia areata. CDR3s include the opening cysteine and the closing phenylalanine or tryptophan. D genes are given only for firm matches. Some rows have no size entry. The others give once, few or many, or a class for an expanded clone.

CDR3 DNA: TGTGCCAGCAGCTTAAGTACACACAGGACTAGCGGGGGGGTAAATGAGCAGTTCTTC; CDR3 protein: CASSLSTHRTSGGVNEQFF; D gene: TRBD2; CDR3 length: 19; clone size: .; V gene: TRBV11-3; J gene: TRBJ2-1
CDR3 DNA: TGTGCCAGCTCACCGTCGGGGAGCACAGATACGCAGTATTTT; CDR3 protein: CASSPSGSTDTQYF; D gene: .; CDR3 length: 14; clone size: once; V gene: TRBV18; J gene: TRBJ2-3
CDR3 DNA: TGTGCCAGCAGTAGGACAGAGAACACTGAAGCTTTCTTT; CDR3 protein: CASSRTENTEAFF; D gene: .; CDR3 length: 13; clone size: few; V gene: TRBV6-1; J gene: TRBJ1-1
CDR3 DNA: TGCAGCGTATATATACAGGTCTCTGGGGCCAACGTCCTGACTTTC; CDR3 protein: CSVYIQVSGANVLTF; D gene: .; CDR3 length: 15; clone size: .; V gene: TRBV29-1; J gene: TRBJ2-6
CDR3 DNA: TGTGCCTGGAGATCGACAGGGGTGAGAGGCTACACCTTC; CDR3 protein: CAWRSTGVRGYTF; D gene: TRBD1; CDR3 length: 13; clone size: few; V gene: TRBV30; J gene: TRBJ1-2
CDR3 DNA: TGTGCCAGCAGACTACAGGGGATGGACGAGCAGTACTTC; CDR3 protein: CASRLQGMDEQYF; D gene: TRBD1; CDR3 length: 13; clone size: .; V gene: TRBV27; J gene: TRBJ2-7
CDR3 DNA: TGTGCCAGCAGCCCCGGACAGCAAGAGACCCAGTACTTC; CDR3 protein: CASSPGQQETQYF; D gene: .; CDR3 length: 13; clone size: .; V gene: TRBV7-3; J gene: TRBJ2-5
CDR3 DNA: TGCAGCGTTAGATCCGGGACAGGTGGGAACACTGAAGCTTTCTTT; CDR3 protein: CSVRSGTGGNTEAFF; D gene: TRBD1; CDR3 length: 15; clone size: .; V gene: TRBV29-1; J gene: TRBJ1-1
CDR3 DNA: TGCAGTGCTAACGACCGGTACGAGCAGTACTTC; CDR3 protein: CSANDRYEQYF; D gene: .; CDR3 length: 11; clone size: .; V gene: TRBV20-1; J gene: TRBJ2-7
CDR3 DNA: TGCAGCGCAAGCCTGACCCCCGACACTGAAGCTTTCTTT; CDR3 protein: CSASLTPDTEAFF; D gene: .; CDR3 length: 13; clone size: few; V gene: TRBV29-1; J gene: TRBJ1-1
CDR3 DNA: TGTGCCTGGAGAAAGGACAGGGGGCCAGTCTCTGAAGCTTTCTTT; CDR3 protein: CAWRKDRGPVSEAFF; D gene: TRBD1; CDR3 length: 15; clone size: .; V gene: TRBV30; J gene: TRBJ1-1